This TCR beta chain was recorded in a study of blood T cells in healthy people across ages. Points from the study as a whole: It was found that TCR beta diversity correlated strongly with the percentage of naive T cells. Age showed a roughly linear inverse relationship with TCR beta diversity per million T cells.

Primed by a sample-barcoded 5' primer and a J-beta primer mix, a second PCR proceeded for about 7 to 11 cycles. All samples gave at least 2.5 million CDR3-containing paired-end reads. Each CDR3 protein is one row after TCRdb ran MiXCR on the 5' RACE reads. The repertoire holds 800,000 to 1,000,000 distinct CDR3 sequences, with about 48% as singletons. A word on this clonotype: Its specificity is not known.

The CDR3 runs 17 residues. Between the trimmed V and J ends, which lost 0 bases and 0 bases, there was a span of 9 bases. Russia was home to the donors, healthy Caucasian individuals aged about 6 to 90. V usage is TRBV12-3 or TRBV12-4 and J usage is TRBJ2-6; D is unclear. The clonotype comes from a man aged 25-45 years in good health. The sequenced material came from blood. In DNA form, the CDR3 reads TGTGCCAGCAGTTTAGCGCTAAGGCTCTCTGGGGCCAACGTCCTGACTTTC. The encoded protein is CASSLALRLSGANVLTF.